This T cell receptor (beta chain) comes out of a study of CD8 T cells in Susac syndrome. RNA was extracted with the RNeasy kit, and a quantity of 0.5 to 1 ug was reverse transcribed using random hexamers. Multiplex PCR with immunoSEQ amplified the TCR beta CDR3 across 54 Vbeta and 13 Jbeta. MiXCR, applied by TCRdb to the immunoSEQ multiplex PCR reads, yields one record per CDR3 protein. Among 150,000 to 200,000 distinct CDR3 sequences listed, 85% to 95% were seen once. Patients with Susac syndrome met diagnostic criteria that were recently defined for definite or probable disease. Trimming removed 5 bases from V and 8 bases from J; junction bases left unmatched: 11. The CDR3 is 15 residues long.

The gene calls are TRBV12-3 or TRBV12-4 and TRBJ2-1; 8 nucleotides match TRBD2. The TCR originated in a human donor with Susac syndrome. Sequencing was done on a sample of CD4+ T cells from PBMCs. The CDR3 DNA is TGTGCCAGCAGTACTCAAGCGGGAGTTCAGGATGAGCAGTTCTTC. The encoded protein is CASSTQAGVQDEQFF.